What follows are 14 T cell receptor beta chains derived from one specimen sequenced in a study of PD-L1 blockade in urothelial cancer. The assay was immunoSEQ multiplex PCR, and TCRdb's table has in-frame clones only and misses some. The sample carries 49,000 or so clones, approximately 79% recorded once. Documented time point: pretreatment peripheral blood. Specimen: PBMCs, collected around atezolizumab (anti-PD-L1) treatment. The receptors were gathered from an older man with urothelial cancer.

This clone was recorded only once. The rearrangement joins TRBV10-3 to TRBJ1-5; TRBD1 agrees at 8 bases. Looked up from germline, CDR1 is ENHRY and CDR2 is SYGVKD. The CDR3 covers 15 residues. The J segment lost 4 bases and the V segment lost 2 bases, leaving 4 bases of the junction unmatched. CDR3 nucleotide sequence: TGTGCCATCAGTGAGAACAGGGGGAAGAATCAGCCCCAGCATTTT. Its protein product is CAISENRGKNQPQHF.

This clone was seen only a few times. This chain uses TRBV6-5 with TRBJ2-7; 12 bases fit TRBD2. The CDR3 covers 15 residues. Germline trimming cut 6 bases from V and 6 bases from J; bases unmatched to any gene: 9. Germline CDR1 and CDR2: MNHEY and SVGAGI. The CDR3 DNA reads as TGTGCCAGCAGCCAACTAGCGGGAGGTTTCCGCGAGCAGTACTTC. Its translation is CASSQLAGGFREQYF.

This clone came up once. The chain combines TRBV19 with TRBJ2-5; no reliable D call. CDR3 length equals 14 residues. V dropped 1 base and J dropped 1 base, with 7 bases sitting between them. In germline, CDR1 is LNHDA, CDR2 SQIVND (reference sequence). For the CDR3, the DNA is TGTGCCAGTAGTATAGCAGTATTCCAAGAGACCCAGTACTTC. It encodes CASSIAVFQETQYF.

This clone turned up a few times. The chain combines TRBV5-4 with TRBJ2-1; tentative D call: TRBD1 (5 bases). Germline V lookup: CDR1 SGHNT, CDR2 YYREEE (reference sequence). CDR3 size: 15 residues. Trimming removed 1 base at V and 7 bases at J, with 15 bases between. The CDR3 DNA reads as TGTGCCAGCAGCTTGCAAAGGGGCTCTCGGAATGAGCAGTTCTTC. Translated, it gives CASSLQRGSRNEQFF.

J is TRBJ2-2 and V is TRBV5-1, with D maybe TRBD2 (5 bases). Per germline, CDR1 SGHRS and CDR2 YFSETQ. Trimming removed 1 base at V and 6 bases at J, with 13 bases between. This CDR3 comprises 15 residues. The CDR3 DNA reads TGCGCCAGCAGCTTGCTTGGGCCGGAGGCCGGGGAGCTGTTTTTT. Its translation is CASSLLGPEAGELFF.

The chain recombines TRBV15 with TRBJ1-1; 9 positions agree with TRBD1. Trimming cost V 5 bases and J 8 bases; bases outside gene matches: 9. Germline CDR1 reads LNHNV; CDR2 reads YYDKDF (reference sequence). There are 14 residues in the CDR3. CDR3 bases: TGTGCCACCAGCCGCGGACAGGGGCAGAAGGAAGCTTTCTTT. It encodes CATSRGQGQKEAFF.

This clone was counted only a few times. The chain is built from TRBV7-8 and TRBJ1-3; D is unresolved. This CDR3 contains 13 residues. The germline gives CDR1 SGHVS, CDR2 FQNEAQ. Deletions cut 2 bases from V and 6 bases from J, with 8 bases between. CDR3 sequence: CASSLKQSNTIYF. The CDR3 nucleotides are TGTGCCAGCAGCTTAAAACAGTCAAACACCATATATTTT.

The chain is built from TRBV6-1 and TRBJ2-7, with D perhaps matching TRBD1 (6 bases). The V end was cut by 8 bases, the J end by 3 bases, with 11 bases between. The CDR3 length is 12 residues. CDR1 and CDR2 (germline): MNHNS, SASEGT. The CDR3 region is CASGTNRYEQYF. The CDR3 DNA follows: TGTGCCAGCGGGACAAATCGCTACGAGCAGTACTTC.

This clone was observed a single time. V is TRBV5-1 and J is TRBJ1-1; 9 positions match TRBD1. Germline V gene lookup returns CDR1 SGHRS and CDR2 YFSETQ. This CDR3 spans 14 amino acids. The V segment lost 4 bases and the J segment 13 bases; nucleotides outside the gene matches: 14. CDR3 bases: TGCGCCAGCAGCGGGGGACAGGGAGATGGTTATTTTTTCTTT. It translates to CASSGGQGDGYFFF. The full variable domain, with the rest looked up from reference TRBV5-1 and TRBJ1-1, is KAGVTQTPRYLIKTRGQQVTLSCSPISGHRSVSWYQQTPGQGLQFLFEYFSETQRNKGNFPGRFSGRQFSNSRSEMNVSTLELGDSALYLCASSGGQGDGYFFFGQGTRLTVV.

This clone was counted a few times. The gene calls are TRBV7-8 and TRBJ2-7, with a tentative D call TRBD2 (6 bases). This CDR3 contains 13 residues. The V gene lost 0 bases and the J gene lost 6 bases, with 9 bases spanning the gap. The germline gives CDR1 SGHVS, CDR2 FQNEAQ. The CDR3 region is CASSLARDGEQYF. The CDR3 DNA is TGTGCCAGCAGCTTAGCGCGGGATGGCGAGCAGTACTTC.

The chain employs TRBV30 and TRBJ2-1, with 12 bases fitting TRBD2. This CDR3 comprises 19 residues. The germline CDR1 and CDR2 sequences are GTSNPN and SVGIG (reference sequence). V shed 4 bases and J 7 bases; nucleotides not matched to a gene: 20. CDR3 sequence (DNA): TGTGCCTGGACCCCGGGACTAGCGGGCCTCAGGGCCTACAAAAATGAGCAGTTCTTC. It codes for CAWTPGLAGLRAYKNEQFF.

This clone was observed a single time. V usage is TRBV9 and J usage is TRBJ2-7, with D perhaps TRBD2 (6 bases). This CDR3 has 14 residues. The V end was cut by 0 bases, the J end by 7 bases, with 14 bases between. Germline V gives CDR1 SGDLS, CDR2 YYNGEE. Here the CDR3 reads CASSVDGSGTEQYF. The CDR3 DNA is TGTGCCAGCAGCGTAGATGGTAGCGGCACGGAGCAGTACTTC.

The chain is built from TRBV2 and TRBJ2-3; 9 bases align to TRBD1. The CDR3 loop spans 17 amino acids. CDR1 and CDR2 (germline): SNHLY, FYNNEI. J lost 0 bases, V lost 3 bases, and 7 bases had no gene match. CDR3 region: CASSETGTGISTDTQYF. The DNA of the CDR3 is TGTGCCAGCAGTGAGACCGGGACAGGGATTAGCACAGATACGCAGTATTTT.

V gene TRBV19 combines with J gene TRBJ2-1, with 10 positions matching TRBD2. Germline CDR1 and CDR2: LNHDA and SQIVND (reference sequence). This CDR3 is built from 15 residues. V dropped 9 bases and J dropped 2; count of bases not matched to a gene: 7. The CDR3: CASCRSGRAYNEQFF. CDR3 coding DNA: TGTGCCAGCTGTCGAAGCGGGAGGGCCTACAATGAGCAGTTCTTC.